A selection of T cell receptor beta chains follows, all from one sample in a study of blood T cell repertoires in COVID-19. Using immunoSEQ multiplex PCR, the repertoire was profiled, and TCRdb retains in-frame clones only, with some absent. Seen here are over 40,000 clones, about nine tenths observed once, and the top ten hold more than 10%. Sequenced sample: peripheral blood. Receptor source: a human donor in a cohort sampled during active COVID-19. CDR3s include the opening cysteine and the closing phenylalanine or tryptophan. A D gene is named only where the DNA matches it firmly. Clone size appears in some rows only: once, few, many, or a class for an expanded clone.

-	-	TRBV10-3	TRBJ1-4	TGTGCCATCACAAGCGGCCCGAAAGAAAAACTGTTTTTT	CAITSGPKEKLFF
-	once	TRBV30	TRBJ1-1	TGTGCCTGGAGTCAGGGTAGGTCATGGAACACTGAAGCTTTCTTT	CAWSQGRSWNTEAFF
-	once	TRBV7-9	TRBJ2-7	TGTGCCAGCAGCCCCCAGGGCGAGCAGTACTTC	CASSPQGEQYF
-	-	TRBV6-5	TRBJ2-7	TGTGCCAGCAGTTTGACGTCCGGGGGATTCAACGAGCAGTACTTC	CASSLTSGGFNEQYF
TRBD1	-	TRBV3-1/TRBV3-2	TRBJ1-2	TGTGCCAGCAGCTCACAGGGGCTCGCTAACTATGGCTACACCTTC	CASSSQGLANYGYTF
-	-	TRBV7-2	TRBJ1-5	TGTGCCAGCAGCCCCCGGGGGGGGCGGGAGCCCCAGCATTTT	CASSPRGGREPQHF
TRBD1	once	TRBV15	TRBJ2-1	TGTGCCACCAGCAGAGAGGTGACAGGGCCAAGGGTGCAGTTCTTC	CATSREVTGPRVQFF
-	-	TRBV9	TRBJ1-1	TGTGCCAGCAGCCCCGCCCGCCCCGGGGAAGCTTTCTTT	CASSPARPGEAFF
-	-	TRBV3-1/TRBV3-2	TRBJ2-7	TGTGCCAGCAGCCCTGCCGGGACAAACTCCTACGAGCAGTACTTC	CASSPAGTNSYEQYF
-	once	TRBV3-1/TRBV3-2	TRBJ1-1	TGTGCCAGCAGTCGCTCGGGAGGAAACACTGAAGCTTTCTTT	CASSRSGGNTEAFF
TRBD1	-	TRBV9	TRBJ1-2	TGTGCCAGCAGCGCGGCGGGACAGCACTATGGCTACACCTTC	CASSAAGQHYGYTF
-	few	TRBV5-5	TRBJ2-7	TGTGCCAGCAGGACCCCGAGGGTGGCGGCCGAGCAGTACTTC	CASRTPRVAAEQYF
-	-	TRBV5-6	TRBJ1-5	TGTGCCAGCAGCTCTGTACAGAGCAATCAGCCCCGGCATTTT	CASSSVQSNQPRHF
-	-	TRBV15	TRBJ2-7	TGTGCCACCAGCAGGGGCGCGAAGCAGTACTTC	CATSRGAKQYF
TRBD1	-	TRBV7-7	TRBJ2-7	TGTGCTAGCAGCTTAGCGGTCGGACAGGGCACCTACGAGCAGTACTTC	CASSLAVGQGTYEQYF
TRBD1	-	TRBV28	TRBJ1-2	TGTGCCAGCAGGGCTTACAGGGGTATCGGTGGCTACACCTTC	CASRAYRGIGGYTF
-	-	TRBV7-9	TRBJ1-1	TGTGCCAGCAGTCGGGACACTGAAGCTTTCTTT	CASSRDTEAFF
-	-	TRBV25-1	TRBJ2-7	TGTGCCAGCAGTCTCATCGGGATTCCCTACGAGCAGTACTTC	CASSLIGIPYEQYF
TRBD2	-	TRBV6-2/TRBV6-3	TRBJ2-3	TGTGCCAGCAGTTACTGGGGGACTAGCGGGGGCACAGATACGCAGTATTTT	CASSYWGTSGGTDTQYF
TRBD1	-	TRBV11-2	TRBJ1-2	TGTGCCAGCAGCCAGGGGGGCAGGTCTAACTATGGCTACACCTTC	CASSQGGRSNYGYTF
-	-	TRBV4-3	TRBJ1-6	TGCGCCAGCAGCCAAGAGACCCAGGGAAATTCACCCCTCCACTTT	CASSQETQGNSPLHF
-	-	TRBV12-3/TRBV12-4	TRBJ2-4	TGTGCCAGCACCACGTACAGGGTTGACATTCAGTACTTC	CASTTYRVDIQYF
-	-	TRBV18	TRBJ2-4	TGTGCCAGCTCACCCGGGGTTTGGGCGCGGGGCAAAAACATTCAGTACTTC	CASSPGVWARGKNIQYF
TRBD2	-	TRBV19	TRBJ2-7	TGTGCCAGTAGTGAAGTTAGCGGGAGCTCCTACGAGCAGTACTTC	CASSEVSGSSYEQYF
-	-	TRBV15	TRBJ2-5	TGTGCCACCAGCAGAGTCCCGGGTCGCCAAGAGACCCAGTACTTC	CATSRVPGRQETQYF
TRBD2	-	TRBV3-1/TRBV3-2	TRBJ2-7	TGTGCCAGCAGCCAAGAGAGGGTAGCGGGAGCGCGGGAGCAGTACTTC	CASSQERVAGAREQYF
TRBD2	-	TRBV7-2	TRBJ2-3	TGTGCCAGCAGCTTAGCAAAGACAGGATTGACTAGCGGGAGAGATACGCAGTATTTT	CASSLAKTGLTSGRDTQYF
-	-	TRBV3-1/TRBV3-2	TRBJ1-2	TGTGCCAGCAGCCCCGACATAGTACGCTATGGCTACACCTTC	CASSPDIVRYGYTF
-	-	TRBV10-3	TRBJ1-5	TGTGCCATCATATCGGAGAGCAATCAGCCCCAGCATTTT	CAIISESNQPQHF
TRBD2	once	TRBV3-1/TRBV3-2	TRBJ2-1	TGTGCCAGCAGCGTCCGAGGGCGGGGGTCCAACAATGAGCAGTTCTTC	CASSVRGRGSNNEQFF
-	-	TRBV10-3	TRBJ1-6	TGTGCCATCAGTGAGTCGCCCGGGCAGGGGTCACCCCTCCACTTT	CAISESPGQGSPLHF
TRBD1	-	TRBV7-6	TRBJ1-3	TGTGCCAGCAGCTTAGTCGCAGGGGGCAAGGGAGACACCATATATTTT	CASSLVAGGKGDTIYF
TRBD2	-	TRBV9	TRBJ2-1	TGTGCCAGCAGCGGAACTACTAGCGCCTACAATGAGCAGTTCTTC	CASSGTTSAYNEQFF
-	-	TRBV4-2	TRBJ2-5	TGTGCCAGCAGCCAACTCCGGGGAGGGACCCAGTACTTC	CASSQLRGGTQYF
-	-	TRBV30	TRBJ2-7	TGTGCCTGGAGTTGGAGGGACGAGCAGTACTTC	CAWSWRDEQYF
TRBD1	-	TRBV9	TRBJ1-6	TGTGCCAGCAGCTCCCGGGACAGCTTACGGCCCCTCCACTTT	CASSSRDSLRPLHF
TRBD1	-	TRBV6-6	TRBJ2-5	TGTGCCAGCAGCAAGACAGGGGTATTTCAAGAGACCCAGTACTTC	CASSKTGVFQETQYF
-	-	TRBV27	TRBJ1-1	TGTGCCAGCAGTTTAGTCCGCGTAGCAAGGAACACTGAAGCTTTCTTT	CASSLVRVARNTEAFF
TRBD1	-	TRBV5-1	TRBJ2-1	TGCGCCAGCAGCTTGGGGGACAGGGAGATAGGTGAGCAGTTCTTC	CASSLGDREIGEQFF
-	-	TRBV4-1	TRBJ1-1	TGCGCCAGCAGCCAGGTGGGAGGAAAAGCTTTCTTT	CASSQVGGKAFF
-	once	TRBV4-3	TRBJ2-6	TGCGTCAGCAGCCAAGATGTGGACAGCTCTGGGGCCAACGTCCTGACTTTC	CVSSQDVDSSGANVLTF
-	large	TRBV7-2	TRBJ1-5	TGTGCCAGCAGCTTATATTCGGGAGAACAGCCCCAGCATTTT	CASSLYSGEQPQHF
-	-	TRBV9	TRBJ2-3	TGTGCCAGCAGCGTAAGCGGGAGCACAGATACGCAGTATTTT	CASSVSGSTDTQYF
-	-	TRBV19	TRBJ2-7	TGTGCCACCAGGGAATGGGGGCAGAACAACTACGAGCAGTACTTC	CATREWGQNNYEQYF
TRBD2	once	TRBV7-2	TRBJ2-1	TGTGCCAGCACAACCCTGGCGGGGGCCTACAATGAGCAGTTCTTC	CASTTLAGAYNEQFF
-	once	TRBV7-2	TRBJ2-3	TGTGCCAGCAGCCTATCAGGGGTCGGGACAGATACGCAGTATTTT	CASSLSGVGTDTQYF
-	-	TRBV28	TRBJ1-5	TGTGCCAGCTTTTCGCGGGGCGATCAGCCCCAGCATTTT	CASFSRGDQPQHF
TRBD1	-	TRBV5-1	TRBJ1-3	TGCGCCAGCAGCTTGACCCCCGGACAGGGGGGAAACACCATATATTTT	CASSLTPGQGGNTIYF
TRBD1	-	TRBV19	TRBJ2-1	TGTGCCAGTAGTCTCTGGGACAGGGAATATGAGCAGTTCTTC	CASSLWDREYEQFF
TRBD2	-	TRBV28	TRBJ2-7	TGTGCCAGCAGAATAGCGGGAGGCTACGAGCAGTACTTC	CASRIAGGYEQYF
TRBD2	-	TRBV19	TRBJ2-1	TGTGCCAGTAGATCCCCCGGGACTAGCGGGAGAGCGGGTGAGCAGTTCTTC	CASRSPGTSGRAGEQFF
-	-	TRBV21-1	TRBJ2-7	TGTGCCAGCAGCCCAGGGGACAGGGAGATTACGTTCGAGCAGTACTTC	CASSPGDREITFEQYF
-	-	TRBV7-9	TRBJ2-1	TGTGCCAGCAGCTTGAATGCGGGATTTTACAATGAGCAGTTCTTC	CASSLNAGFYNEQFF